This TCR beta chain was found in a study of patients and donors after allogeneic stem cell transplantation. In TCRdb, the RT-PCR reads were re-called with MiXCR into one record per CDR3 protein. The sample lists about 210,000 distinct CDR3 sequences, around 40% seen once, with 11% in the top ten. The germline V and J ends were trimmed by 1 base and 5 bases, with 15 bases remaining between them. There are 16 residues in the CDR3. Germline V gene sequence: CDR1 MDHEN, CDR2 SYDVKM. This clonotype has just one count. The source is a human donor who was either an allogeneic HSCT recipient or a stem cell or donor lymphocyte infusion donor (not recorded which). It is not recorded whose cells these are; they may come from a transplant donor. V usage is TRBV28 and J usage is TRBJ2-4; tentatively, D is TRBD1 or TRBD2 (5 bases each). Sequencing was done on a sample of blood, either unsorted or a sorted T cell fraction (not recorded which). DNA for the CDR3: TGTGCCAGCAGTTTATTAGGGAGAGGGGTAGAAAACATTCAGTACTTC. Its protein is CASSLLGRGVENIQYF.